The 32 T cell receptor beta chains below come from one sample, sequenced in a study of graft-versus-host responses after intestinal transplantation. No antigen has been identified for these receptors. The protocol was immunoSEQ multiplex PCR, while the TCRdb copy is restricted to in-frame clones and leaves out a portion. This sample has about 89,000 clones, with less than 95% found just once. The input for sequencing was unstimulated CD4+ T cells sorted from spleen or lymph node cells, taken before transplant. The receptors were sampled from a human donor who was the organ donor for an intestinal transplant.

Points on this clone: It is likely a read error, because the conserved phenylalanine at the end of the CDR3 is missing. This sequence joins TRBV20-1 and TRBJ1-1, with D hard to call. Germline-derived CDR1 and CDR2 are DFQATT and SNEGSKA (reference sequence). The V gene lost 6 bases and the J gene lost 8 bases, with 13 bases spanning the gap. CDR3 size: 11 residues. CDR3 in DNA: TGCAGTGCCTCAGCCGCCGTCGAAGCTTTCTCT. Its protein product is CSASAAVEAFS.

The rearrangement uses TRBV28 and TRBJ1-5, with TRBD1 as a possible D gene (6 bases). The length of the CDR3 is 15 residues. With 7 bases removed from V and 0 bases from J, the gap between germline ends came to 13 bases. Germline V gene lookup returns CDR1 MDHEN and CDR2 SYDVKM. CDR3 amino acids: CASNPTGDSNQPQHF. CDR3 DNA sequence: TGTGCCAGCAACCCGACAGGTGATAGCAATCAGCCCCAGCATTTT.

The chain is built from TRBV11-2 and TRBJ1-3, with D uncertain. Germline V gives CDR1 SGHAT, CDR2 FQNNGV. This CDR3 spans 14 amino acids. V dropped 1 base and J dropped 0 bases, with 4 bases sitting between them. The CDR3 loop reads CASSLGASGNTIYF. The CDR3 DNA reads TGTGCCAGCAGCTTAGGAGCCTCTGGAAACACCATATATTTT.

The chain carries TRBV5-1 and TRBJ2-3; 8 bases fit TRBD2. V gave up 3 bases and J gave up 2 bases; unmatched junction bases: 11. CDR1 SGHRS and CDR2 YFSETQ come from the germline V gene. The CDR3 length is 17 residues. The CDR3 here is CASSSRGLAGHTDTQYF. DNA for the CDR3: TGCGCCAGCAGCTCACGGGGGTTAGCGGGGCACACAGATACGCAGTATTTT.

The chain couples TRBV11-2 to TRBJ1-4; D possibly corresponds to TRBD1 (5 bases). CDR3 length: 16 residues. Trimming took off 1 base at V and 8 bases at J, with 17 bases between the two ends. CDR1 and CDR2 from the germline V gene are SGHAT and FQNNGV. The CDR3, as DNA: TGTGCCAGCAGCTTAGTTGGGCTCAAGGGGAGCGAAAAACTGTTTTTT. Its translation is CASSLVGLKGSEKLFF.

This rearrangement joins TRBV18 to TRBJ1-3; unclear D gene. CDR1 is KGHSH and CDR2 is LQKENI in the germline V gene. V lost 3 bases, J lost 1 base, and 10 bases lay in between. The CDR3 extends over 15 amino acids. In nucleotides, the CDR3 is TGTGCCAGCTCACCCTTAGGGAAATCTGGAAACACCATATATTTT. Protein product: CASSPLGKSGNTIYF.

The chain joins TRBV6-5 to TRBJ2-1; TRBD1 matches at 9 bases. CDR1 MNHEY and CDR2 SVGAGI come from the germline V gene. V was clipped by 2 bases and J by 8 bases; unmatched bases: 7. The CDR3 is 15 amino acids. For the CDR3, the DNA is TGTGCCAGCAGTTACGCGGGGACAGGGTCGTATGAGCAGTTCTTC. Protein product: CASSYAGTGSYEQFF.

The chain couples TRBV7-9 to TRBJ2-2; the match to TRBD1 covers 9 bases. This CDR3 contains 14 residues. Trimming at V came to 3 bases and at J to 4 bases, leaving 0 bases not matched to a gene. CDR1 is SEHNR and CDR2 is FQNEAQ in the germline V gene (reference sequence). In DNA form, the CDR3 reads TGTGCCAGCAGCTTGGGACAGGGCACCGGGGAGCTGTTTTTT. It yields the protein CASSLGQGTGELFF.

The chain links TRBV29-1 to TRBJ2-5; D may match TRBD1 or TRBD2 (6 bases each). This CDR3 contains 13 residues. Trimming removed 7 bases from V and 3 bases from J, with 15 bases in between. Germline CDR1 is SQVTM and CDR2 is ANQGSEA. CDR3 loop: CSALRGRKETQYF. For the CDR3, the DNA is TGCAGCGCCCTCCGGGGGCGGAAAGAGACCCAGTACTTC.

CDR3 sequence (DNA): TGCGCCAGCAGCCCAACGGGACCGTCCTCTGGAAACACCATATATTTT. It specifies CASSPTGPSSGNTIYF. The V and J genes are TRBV5-1 and TRBJ1-3; D is possibly TRBD1 (5 bases). This CDR3 has 16 residues. The V end was cut by 4 bases, the J end by 0 bases, with 14 bases between. From germline, CDR1 is SGHRS and CDR2 YFSETQ.

The chain recombines TRBV10-3 with TRBJ2-7, with TRBD2 matching 12 bases. CDR1 and CDR2 (germline): ENHRY, SYGVKD. This CDR3 has 16 residues. V lost 7 bases to trimming and J lost 4 bases; unmatched junction nucleotides: 11. CDR3 in DNA: TGTGCCATCACCGGACTAGCGGGGCGGTCCCGTTACGAGCAGTACTTC. This codes for CAITGLAGRSRYEQYF.

The V gene is TRBV10-3, the J gene TRBJ1-2; D might be TRBD1 (5 bases). Germline V lookup: CDR1 ENHRY, CDR2 SYGVKD. This CDR3 is 15 amino acids long. Trimming removed 6 bases at V and 3 bases at J, with 17 bases between. CDR3 region: CAISVSTGFDYGYTF. As DNA, the CDR3 is TGTGCCATCAGCGTTAGCACAGGATTCGACTATGGCTACACCTTC.

The chain employs TRBV7-8 and TRBJ2-7; 8 bases agree with TRBD1. CDR1 and CDR2 (germline): SGHVS, FQNEAQ. Trimming cost V 2 bases and J 1 base; bases outside gene matches: 7. This CDR3 has 16 amino acids. Written as DNA, the CDR3 is TGTGCCAGCAGCTTACTCAGGGACAGGCAGTCCTACGAGCAGTACTTC. As protein: CASSLLRDRQSYEQYF. The full variable domain, rest sourced from reference TRBV7-8 and TRBJ2-7, is GAGVSQSPRYKVAKRGQDVALRCDPISGHVSLFWYQQALGQGPEFLTYFQNEAQLDKSGLPSDRFFAERPEGSVSTLKIQRTQQEDSAVYLCASSLLRDRQSYEQYFGPGTRLTVT.

This sequence joins TRBV5-1 and TRBJ2-7, with TRBD1 matching over 8 bases. V shed 4 bases and J 4 bases; nucleotides not matched to a gene: 4. CDR3 length equals 13 residues. Germline V gene sequence: CDR1 SGHRS, CDR2 YFSETQ. The CDR3 spells CASSRQGAYEQYF. Written as DNA, the CDR3 is TGCGCCAGCAGCCGGCAGGGGGCTTACGAGCAGTACTTC.

This clone came up once. J is TRBJ1-1 and V is TRBV10-2, with D unclear. The CDR3 runs 16 residues. Trimming removed 4 bases from V and 4 bases from J, with 19 bases in between. Germline-derived CDR1 and CDR2 are WSHSY and SAAADI. Here the CDR3 reads CASSGQVNPIGTEAFF. CDR3 sequence (DNA): TGCGCCAGCAGTGGGCAGGTAAACCCTATAGGCACTGAAGCTTTCTTT.

The V gene is TRBV5-4, the J gene TRBJ1-6; TRBD1 agrees at 8 bases. This CDR3 has 14 residues. Per germline, CDR1 SGHNT and CDR2 YYREEE (reference sequence). The J segment lost 9 bases and the V segment lost 4 bases, leaving 6 bases of the junction unmatched. The CDR3 DNA reads TGTGCCAGCAGCCCCGACAGGGGTAGTTCACCCCTCCACTTT. Protein product: CASSPDRGSSPLHF.

The chain employs TRBV4-1 and TRBJ2-1, with TRBD2 identical over 8 bases. Germline V lookup: CDR1 MGHRA, CDR2 YSYEKL. V was pared by 0 bases and J by 6 bases, with 7 bases of the junction left unmatched. This CDR3 spans 16 amino acids. The CDR3 DNA reads TGCGCCAGCAGCCAAGAAGGCGGGGGGTCTACCAATGAGCAGTTCTTC. Amino acids: CASSQEGGGSTNEQFF.

The CDR3 region has the DNA TGCGCCAGCAGCTTGTTGGTGCCCCCCCGGGACATGAACACTGAAGCTTTCTTT. Amino acids: CASSLLVPPRDMNTEAFF. This chain uses TRBV5-1 with TRBJ1-1, with D tentatively TRBD1 (6 bases). This CDR3 is built from 18 residues. Trimming removed 1 base at V and 0 bases at J, with 19 bases between. Per the germline V gene, CDR1 is SGHRS and CDR2 is YFSETQ.

Only one count was recorded for this clone. V is TRBV11-2 and J is TRBJ2-3; 9 positions match TRBD2. V lost 6 bases, J lost 6 bases, and 10 bases stayed unmatched. Germline-derived CDR1 and CDR2 are SGHAT and FQNNGV. There are 15 residues in the CDR3. The CDR3 DNA reads TGTGCCAGCAGAGGGCTAGCGGGGACCAGGGATACGCAGTATTTT. Translated, it gives CASRGLAGTRDTQYF.

The chain employs TRBV11-2 and TRBJ2-5, with 7 nucleotides matching TRBD1. The CDR3 contains 15 residues. After removal of 1 base from V and 2 bases from J, the junction contained 4 bases not matched to a gene. Germline values: CDR1 SGHAT, CDR2 FQNNGV. CDR3 nucleotide sequence: TGTGCCAGCAGCTTAGTTAGGGGGCAGCAAGAGACCCAGTACTTC. Translation gives CASSLVRGQQETQYF.

This sequence joins TRBV11-3 and TRBJ2-5; the match to TRBD2 covers 7 bases. This CDR3 region has 14 residues. From germline, CDR1 is SGHNT and CDR2 YENEEA. J gave up 5 bases and V 5 bases, and 8 bases lay outside the gene matches. CDR3 coding DNA: TGTGCCAGCAGCCATCCGGGGGGAACGGAGACCCAGTACTTC. Translated, it gives CASSHPGGTETQYF.

The chain is built from TRBV18 and TRBJ1-1; a possible D gene is TRBD1 (5 bases). The CDR3 covers 15 residues. CDR1 is KGHSH, CDR2 LQKENI, per germline. Trimming cost V 2 bases and J 0 bases, with 10 bases left between them. Here the CDR3 DNA reads TGTGCCAGCTCACCAACTCAGGGCTTGAACACTGAAGCTTTCTTT. Protein: CASSPTQGLNTEAFF. The variable domain in full, with the rest retrieved from reference TRBV18 and TRBJ1-1, is NAGVMQNPRHLVRRRGQEARLRCSPMKGHSHVYWYRQLPEEGLKFMVYLQKENIIDESGMPKERFSAEFPKEGPSILRIQQVVRGDSAAYFCASSPTQGLNTEAFFGQGTRLTVV.

This clone was recorded once. This chain uses TRBV4-1 with TRBJ1-3; 9 bases are a match to TRBD1. This CDR3 is 15 amino acids long. V was pared by 1 base and J by 6 bases, with 4 bases of the junction left unmatched. From germline, CDR1 is MGHRA and CDR2 YSYEKL. CDR3 nucleotide sequence: TGCGCCAGCAGCCAAGCGCACAGGGGGCTAAACACCATATATTTT. This gives the protein CASSQAHRGLNTIYF.

The V gene is TRBV21-1, the J gene TRBJ1-5. TRBV21-1 is a pseudogene segment. The CDR3 spans 15 residues. CDR3 loop: CASSKGEHGNQPQHF. CDR3 nucleotide sequence: TGTGCCAGCAGCAAAGGGGAGCACGGCAATCAGCCCCAGCATTTT.

Remarks on this clone: The sample holds other DNA sequences that translate to the same CDR3. The rearrangement links TRBV28 to TRBJ1-6; weak D call: TRBD1 (5 bases). The CDR3 sequence is 17 residues long. Trimming removed 4 bases at V and 7 bases at J, with 20 bases between. Per the germline V gene, CDR1 is MDHEN and CDR2 is SYDVKM. The CDR3, as DNA: TGTGCCAGCAGTTCCAACCTCCCCGGGGGATACAATTCACCCCTCCACTTT. Its protein product is CASSSNLPGGYNSPLHF.

The CDR3 DNA follows: TGTGCCAGCAGTGAAAACGGCAATCAGCCCCAGCATTTT. Encoded protein: CASSENGNQPQHF. This chain uses TRBV2 with TRBJ1-5; unclear D gene. The V end lost 2 bases, the J end lost 2 bases, and 4 bases lay between the germline ends. The CDR3 contains 13 residues. The germline CDR1 and CDR2 sequences are SNHLY and FYNNEI.

The V gene is TRBV28, the J gene TRBJ1-1; no firm D call. V was shortened by 3 bases and J by 0 bases, with 23 bases between the two germline ends. The germline V gene has CDR1 MDHEN and CDR2 SYDVKM. This CDR3 is built from 19 residues. CDR3 region: CASSLRLEDGEIMNTEAFF. As DNA, the CDR3 is TGTGCCAGCAGTTTGCGGCTTGAGGACGGGGAAATCATGAACACTGAAGCTTTCTTT.

The rearrangement uses TRBV6-1 and TRBJ1-2; D possibly corresponds to TRBD1 (6 bases). With 4 bases removed from V and 6 bases from J, the gap between germline ends came to 9 bases. The CDR3 is made up of 12 amino acids. Germline loops: CDR1 MNHNS, CDR2 SASEGT. Written as DNA, the CDR3 is TGTGCCAGCAGTGGTGCAGGGGATGGCTACACCTTC. It codes for CASSGAGDGYTF.

The gene calls are TRBV2 and TRBJ1-1; D perhaps matches TRBD1 (5 bases). V shed 1 base and J shed 7 bases, with 16 bases lying between them. The CDR3 runs to 15 residues. Germline V gene sequence: CDR1 SNHLY, CDR2 FYNNEI. The CDR3: CASSEVSGRLNEAFF. Here the CDR3 DNA reads TGTGCCAGCAGTGAAGTCTCAGGGAGGCTCAATGAAGCTTTCTTT.

The chain combines TRBV15 with TRBJ2-4, with 9 bases lining up with TRBD1. V gave up 1 base and J gave up 4 bases; unmatched junction bases: 2. Germline assignment: CDR1 LNHNV and CDR2 YYDKDF (reference sequence). The CDR3 covers 15 residues. The CDR3: CATSRVGQGKNIQYF. In DNA form, the CDR3 reads TGTGCCACCAGCAGAGTAGGACAGGGGAAAAACATTCAGTACTTC.

The chain employs TRBV7-2 and TRBJ2-5, with TRBD2 matching 7 bases. Germline-derived CDR1 and CDR2 are SGHTA and FQGNSA. This CDR3 contains 14 residues. V trimming: 5 bases; J trimming: 0 bases; junction bases outside the gene matches: 3. The CDR3 DNA reads as TGTGCCAGCAGCCGCGGGACTAACCAAGAGACCCAGTACTTC. It yields the protein CASSRGTNQETQYF.

The gene calls are TRBV6-1 and TRBJ2-7; a possible D gene is TRBD2 (5 bases). CDR1 and CDR2 (germline): MNHNS, SASEGT. The CDR3 is 13 amino acids. Trimming removed 4 bases at V and 3 bases at J, with 10 bases between. The CDR3 nucleotides read TGTGCCAGCAGTGTTGGGAGCGGCTACGAGCAGTACTTC. It encodes CASSVGSGYEQYF.